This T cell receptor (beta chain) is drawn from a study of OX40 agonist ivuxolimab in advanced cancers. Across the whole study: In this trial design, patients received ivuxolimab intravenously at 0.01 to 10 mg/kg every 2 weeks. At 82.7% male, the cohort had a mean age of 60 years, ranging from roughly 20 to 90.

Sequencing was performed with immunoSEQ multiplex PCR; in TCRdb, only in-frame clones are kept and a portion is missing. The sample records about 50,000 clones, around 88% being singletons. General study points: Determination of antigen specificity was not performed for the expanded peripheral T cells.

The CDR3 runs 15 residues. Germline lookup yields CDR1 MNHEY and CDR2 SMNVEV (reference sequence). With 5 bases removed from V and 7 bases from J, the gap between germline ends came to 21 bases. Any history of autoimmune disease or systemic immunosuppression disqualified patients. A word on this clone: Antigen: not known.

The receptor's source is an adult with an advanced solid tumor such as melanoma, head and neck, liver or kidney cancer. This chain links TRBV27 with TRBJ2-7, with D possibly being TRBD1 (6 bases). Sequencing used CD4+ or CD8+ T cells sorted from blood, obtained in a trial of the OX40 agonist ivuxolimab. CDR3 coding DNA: TGTGCCAGCAGTGCTTCCGGGACACGTATATGGGAGCAGTACTTC. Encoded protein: CASSASGTRIWEQYF.